What follows is one T cell receptor beta chain and its context. Its antigen is unknown. The V segment lost 3 bases and the J segment 3 bases; nucleotides outside the gene matches: 5. From germline, CDR1 is SGHRS and CDR2 YFSETQ. This CDR3 region has 15 residues. This record comes from a study of cytomegalovirus exposure and HLA in healthy donors. About the study: Researchers found that under 90% of fewer than 450 genotyped donors fell within the Caucasian-associated ancestry cluster.

Vbeta (60) and Jbeta (13) primers were used in the PCR. Profiled with immunoSEQ multiplex PCR; TCRdb holds only in-frame clones, not every one. The sample includes 150,000 to 200,000 clones, under 90% of them seen just once. Findings of the study overall: Most of the CMV-associated TCR beta chains (in a later analysis) appeared to be HLA-restricted. Listed as cytomegalovirus-associated were 150 or so TCR beta chains.

The material sequenced was PBMCs. The origin of this receptor is a man aged 25-40 years in good health and CMV-seropositive. The chain links TRBV5-1 to TRBJ2-1; 8 nucleotides agree with TRBD1. CDR3 loop: CASSSQGQDYNEQFF. The CDR3 bases are TGCGCCAGCAGCTCCCAGGGACAGGACTACAATGAGCAGTTCTTC.